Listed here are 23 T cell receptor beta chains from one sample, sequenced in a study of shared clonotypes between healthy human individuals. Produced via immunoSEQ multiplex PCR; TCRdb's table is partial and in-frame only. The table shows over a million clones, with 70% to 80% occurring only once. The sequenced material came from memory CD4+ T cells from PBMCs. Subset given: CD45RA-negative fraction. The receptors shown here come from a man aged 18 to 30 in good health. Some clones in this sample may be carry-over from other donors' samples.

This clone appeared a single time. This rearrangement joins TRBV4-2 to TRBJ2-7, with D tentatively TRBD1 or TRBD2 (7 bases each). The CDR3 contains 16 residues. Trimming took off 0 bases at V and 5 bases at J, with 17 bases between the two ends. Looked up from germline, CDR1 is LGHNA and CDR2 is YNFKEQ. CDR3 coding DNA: TGTGCCAGCAGCCAAGATTCAGGGGGGGTTAGTGACGAGCAGTACTTC. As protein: CASSQDSGGVSDEQYF.

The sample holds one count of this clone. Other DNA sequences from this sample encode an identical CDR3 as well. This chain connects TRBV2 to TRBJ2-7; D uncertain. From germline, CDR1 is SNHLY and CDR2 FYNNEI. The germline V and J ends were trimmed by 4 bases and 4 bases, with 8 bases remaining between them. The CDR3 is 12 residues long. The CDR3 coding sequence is TGTGCCAGCAGTGGTCAGGCTTACGAGCAGTACTTC. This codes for CASSGQAYEQYF.

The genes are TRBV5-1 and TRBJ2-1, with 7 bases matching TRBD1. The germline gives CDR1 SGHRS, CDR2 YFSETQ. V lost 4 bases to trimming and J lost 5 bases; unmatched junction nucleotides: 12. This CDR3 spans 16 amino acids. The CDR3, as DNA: TGCGCCAGCAGCCCGTTGGAGAACAGGGGTAACAATGAGCAGTTCTTC. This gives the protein CASSPLENRGNNEQFF.

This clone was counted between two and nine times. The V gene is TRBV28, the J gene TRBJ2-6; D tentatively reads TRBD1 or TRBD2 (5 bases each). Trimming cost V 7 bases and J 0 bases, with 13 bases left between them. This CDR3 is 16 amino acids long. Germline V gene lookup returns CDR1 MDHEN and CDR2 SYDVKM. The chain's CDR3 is CASTQPGSSGANVLTF. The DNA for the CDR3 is TGTGCCAGCACCCAGCCAGGGAGCTCTGGGGCCAACGTCCTGACTTTC. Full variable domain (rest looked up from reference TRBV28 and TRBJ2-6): DVKVTQSSRYLVKRTGEKVFLECVQDMDHENMFWYRQDPGLGLRLIYFSYDVKMKEKGDIPEGYSVSREKKERFSLILESASTNQTSMYLCASTQPGSSGANVLTFGAGSRLTVL.

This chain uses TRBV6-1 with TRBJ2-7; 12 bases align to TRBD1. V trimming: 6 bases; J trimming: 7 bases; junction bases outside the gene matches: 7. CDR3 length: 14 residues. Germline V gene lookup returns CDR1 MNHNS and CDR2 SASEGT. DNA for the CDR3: TGTGCCAGCAGGGGGACAGGGGGCGCGGGAGAGCAGTACTTC. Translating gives CASRGTGGAGEQYF.

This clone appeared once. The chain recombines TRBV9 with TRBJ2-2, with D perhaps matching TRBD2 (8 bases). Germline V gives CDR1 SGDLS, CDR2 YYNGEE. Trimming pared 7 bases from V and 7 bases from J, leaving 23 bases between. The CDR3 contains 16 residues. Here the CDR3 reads CASGGQRTSQGGELFF. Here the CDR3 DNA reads TGTGCCAGCGGGGGACAGCGGACTAGCCAGGGCGGGGAGCTGTTTTTT.

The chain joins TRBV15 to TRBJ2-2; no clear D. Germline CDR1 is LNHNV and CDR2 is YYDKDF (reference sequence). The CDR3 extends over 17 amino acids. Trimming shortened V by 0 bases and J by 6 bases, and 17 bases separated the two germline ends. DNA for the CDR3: TGTGCCACCAGCAGAGAAGAATCATGGGCTGGCGCCGGGGAGCTGTTTTTT. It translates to CATSREESWAGAGELFF.

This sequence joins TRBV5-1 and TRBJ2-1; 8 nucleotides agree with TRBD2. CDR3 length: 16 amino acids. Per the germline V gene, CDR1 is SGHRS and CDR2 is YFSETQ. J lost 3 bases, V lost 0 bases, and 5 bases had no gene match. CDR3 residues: CASSLESGGGYNEQFF. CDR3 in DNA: TGCGCCAGCAGCTTGGAATCGGGAGGGGGCTACAATGAGCAGTTCTTC.

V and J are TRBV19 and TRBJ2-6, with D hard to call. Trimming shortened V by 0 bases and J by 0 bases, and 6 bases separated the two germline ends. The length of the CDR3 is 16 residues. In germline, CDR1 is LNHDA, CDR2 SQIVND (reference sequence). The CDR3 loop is CASSIDLISGANVLTF. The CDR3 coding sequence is TGTGCCAGTAGTATAGATCTGATCTCTGGGGCCAACGTCCTGACTTTC.

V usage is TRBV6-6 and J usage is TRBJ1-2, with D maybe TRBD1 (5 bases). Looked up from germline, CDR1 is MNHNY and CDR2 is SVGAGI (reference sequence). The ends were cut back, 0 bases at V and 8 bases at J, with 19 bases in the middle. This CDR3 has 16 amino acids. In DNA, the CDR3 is TGTGCCAGCAGTTACTCGGGGGGGGACCTTTACGAGGGCTACACCTTC. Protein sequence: CASSYSGGDLYEGYTF.

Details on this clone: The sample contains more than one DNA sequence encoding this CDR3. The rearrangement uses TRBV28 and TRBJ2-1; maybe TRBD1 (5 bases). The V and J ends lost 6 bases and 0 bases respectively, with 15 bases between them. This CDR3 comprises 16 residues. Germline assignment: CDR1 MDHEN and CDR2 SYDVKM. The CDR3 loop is CASSPGGASSYNEQFF. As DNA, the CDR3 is TGTGCCAGCAGCCCCGGTGGGGCGAGCTCCTACAATGAGCAGTTCTTC.

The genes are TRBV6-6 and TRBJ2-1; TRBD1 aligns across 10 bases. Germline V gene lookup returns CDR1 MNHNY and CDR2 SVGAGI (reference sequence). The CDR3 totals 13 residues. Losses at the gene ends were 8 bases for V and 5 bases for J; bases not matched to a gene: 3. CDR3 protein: CASRDRGHNEQFF. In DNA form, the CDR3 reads TGTGCCAGCCGGGACAGGGGCCACAATGAGCAGTTCTTC.

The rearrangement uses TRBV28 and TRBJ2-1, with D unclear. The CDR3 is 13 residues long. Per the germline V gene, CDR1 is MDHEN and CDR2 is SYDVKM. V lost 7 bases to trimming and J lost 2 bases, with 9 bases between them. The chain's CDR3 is CASTGSPYNEQFF. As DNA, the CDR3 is TGTGCCAGCACCGGCTCCCCCTACAATGAGCAGTTCTTC.

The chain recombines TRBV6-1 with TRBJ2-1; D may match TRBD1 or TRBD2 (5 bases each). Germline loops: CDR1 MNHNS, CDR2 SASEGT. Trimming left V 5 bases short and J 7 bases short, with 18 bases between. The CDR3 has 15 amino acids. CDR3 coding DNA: TGTGCCAGCAGTTCCGGGGCTACGGGCCGTAATGAGCAGTTCTTC. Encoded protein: CASSSGATGRNEQFF.

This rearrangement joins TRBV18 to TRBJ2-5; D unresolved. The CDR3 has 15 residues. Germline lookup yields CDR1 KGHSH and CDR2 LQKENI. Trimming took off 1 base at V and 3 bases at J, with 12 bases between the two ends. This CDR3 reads CASSPQGTLKETQYF. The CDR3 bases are TGTGCCAGCTCACCACAGGGCACACTAAAAGAGACCCAGTACTTC.

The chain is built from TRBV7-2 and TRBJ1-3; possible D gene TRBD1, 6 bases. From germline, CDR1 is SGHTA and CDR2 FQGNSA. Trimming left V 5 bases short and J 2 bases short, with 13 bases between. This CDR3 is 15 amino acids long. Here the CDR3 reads CASSPGQQTGNTIYF. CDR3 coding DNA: TGTGCCAGCAGCCCAGGACAGCAAACTGGAAACACCATATATTTT.

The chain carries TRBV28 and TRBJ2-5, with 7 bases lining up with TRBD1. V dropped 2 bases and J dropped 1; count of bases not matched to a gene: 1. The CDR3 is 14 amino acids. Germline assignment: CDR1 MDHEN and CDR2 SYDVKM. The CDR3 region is CASSLGTVQETQYF. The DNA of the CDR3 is TGTGCCAGCAGTTTAGGGACAGTCCAAGAGACCCAGTACTTC.

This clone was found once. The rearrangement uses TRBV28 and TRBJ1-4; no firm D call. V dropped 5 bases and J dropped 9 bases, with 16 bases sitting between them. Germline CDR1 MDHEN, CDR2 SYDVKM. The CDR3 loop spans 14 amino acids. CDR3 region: CASSIEPLMKKLFF. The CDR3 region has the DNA TGTGCCAGCAGTATCGAGCCCCTAATGAAAAAACTGTTTTTT.

The CDR3 reads CASSADRGGNQPQHF. The CDR3 region has the DNA TGTGCCAGCAGCGCTGACAGGGGAGGAAATCAGCCCCAGCATTTT. The rearrangement links TRBV7-8 to TRBJ1-5, with 8 bases matching TRBD1. Germline V lookup: CDR1 SGHVS, CDR2 FQNEAQ. The V and J ends lost 5 bases and 4 bases, in that order; junction bases with no gene match: 7. The CDR3 runs 15 residues.

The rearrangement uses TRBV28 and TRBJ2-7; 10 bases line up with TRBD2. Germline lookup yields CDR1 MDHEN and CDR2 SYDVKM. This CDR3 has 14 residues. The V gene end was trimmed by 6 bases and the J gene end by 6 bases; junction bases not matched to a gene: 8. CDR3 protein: CASRAPGLAVEQYF. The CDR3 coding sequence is TGTGCCAGCAGAGCCCCCGGACTAGCGGTCGAGCAGTACTTC.

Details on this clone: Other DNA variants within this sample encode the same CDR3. The CDR3 sequence is CSVGSANTGELFF. The CDR3 coding sequence is TGCAGCGTTGGTTCCGCGAACACCGGGGAGCTGTTTTTT. The J gene is TRBJ2-2, the V gene TRBV29-1; D unresolved. The CDR3 length is 13 residues. With 4 bases removed from V and 0 bases from J, the gap between germline ends came to 6 bases. Germline-derived CDR1 and CDR2 are SQVTM and ANQGSEA.

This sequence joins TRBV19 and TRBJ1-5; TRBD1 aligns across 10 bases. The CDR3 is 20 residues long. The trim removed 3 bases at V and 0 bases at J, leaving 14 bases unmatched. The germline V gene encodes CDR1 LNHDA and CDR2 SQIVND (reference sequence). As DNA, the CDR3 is TGTGCCAGTAGTATCGGTCCGGGACAGGGGTTTGTTAGTAGCAATCAGCCCCAGCATTTT. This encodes CASSIGPGQGFVSSNQPQHF.

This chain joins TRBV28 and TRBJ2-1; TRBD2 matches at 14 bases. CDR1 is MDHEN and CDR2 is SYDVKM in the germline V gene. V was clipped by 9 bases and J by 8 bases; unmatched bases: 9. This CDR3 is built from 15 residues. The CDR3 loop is CASRSPGLAGDEQFF. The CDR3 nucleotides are TGTGCCAGTAGATCGCCGGGACTAGCGGGAGATGAGCAGTTCTTC. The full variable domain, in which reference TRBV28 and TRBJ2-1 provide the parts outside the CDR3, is DVKVTQSSRYLVKRTGEKVFLECVQDMDHENMFWYRQDPGLGLRLIYFSYDVKMKEKGDIPEGYSVSREKKERFSLILESASTNQTSMYLCASRSPGLAGDEQFFGPGTRLTVL.